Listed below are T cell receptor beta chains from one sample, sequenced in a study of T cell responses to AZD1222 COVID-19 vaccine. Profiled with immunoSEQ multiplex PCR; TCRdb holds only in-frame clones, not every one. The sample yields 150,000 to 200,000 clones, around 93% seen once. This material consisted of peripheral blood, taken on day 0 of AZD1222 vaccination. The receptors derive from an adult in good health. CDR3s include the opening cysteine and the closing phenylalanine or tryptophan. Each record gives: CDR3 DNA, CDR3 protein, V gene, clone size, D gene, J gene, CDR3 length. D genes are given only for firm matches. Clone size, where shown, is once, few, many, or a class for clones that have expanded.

TGTGCCAGCAGTGAATCGAAGGGGACTGAAGCTTTCTTT,CASSESKGTEAFF,TRBV6-1,-,-,TRBJ1-1,13
TGTGCCAGCAGCTCGGCGGGGAGGAGTGAGCAGTTCTTC,CASSSAGRSEQFF,TRBV11-3,-,-,TRBJ2-1,13
TGTGCCAGCACCCGACTCGACGGTAGCAATCAGCCCCAGCATTTT,CASTRLDGSNQPQHF,TRBV2,-,-,TRBJ1-5,15
TGTGCCAGCAGCCAAGGACTAGCGGGAGGAGATACGCAGTATTTT,CASSQGLAGGDTQYF,TRBV3-1/TRBV3-2,-,TRBD2,TRBJ2-3,15
TGTGCCAGTAAAAGGCAGACAGACTATGGCTACACCTTC,CASKRQTDYGYTF,TRBV19,-,-,TRBJ1-2,13
TGCGCCAGCAGCTTGGCCCCCCAGGGATCTGAAGCTTTCTTT,CASSLAPQGSEAFF,TRBV5-1,-,-,TRBJ1-1,14
TGTGCCAGCAGTGTCGAGCGCTACACCGGGGAGCTGTTTTTT,CASSVERYTGELFF,TRBV6-4,-,-,TRBJ2-2,14
TGTGCCAGCAGGGCTAGCGGGAGGACAGATACGCAGTATTTT,CASRASGRTDTQYF,TRBV2,-,TRBD2,TRBJ2-3,14
TGTGCCAGCAGTTGGAGCGGGACCAGCTCCTACGAGCAGTACTTC,CASSWSGTSSYEQYF,TRBV28,-,TRBD2,TRBJ2-7,15
TGTGCCAGCAGTGACAGGACCGGAAACACCATATATTTT,CASSDRTGNTIYF,TRBV28,-,-,TRBJ1-3,13
TGTGCCAGCAGCCAAGTTGCCGGGACAGATACGCAGTATTTT,CASSQVAGTDTQYF,TRBV14,-,-,TRBJ2-3,14
TGTGCCACCAGCAGAGCATATACGGGCACCACAGATACGCAGTATTTT,CATSRAYTGTTDTQYF,TRBV15,-,-,TRBJ2-3,16
TGCGCCAGCAGCTTGGCCGAGCTGGGGAACACTGAAGCTTTCTTT,CASSLAELGNTEAFF,TRBV5-1,-,-,TRBJ1-1,15
TGTGCCAGCAGCAATACTGGACAGGGGAACACTGAAGCTTTCTTT,CASSNTGQGNTEAFF,TRBV7-9,once,TRBD1,TRBJ1-1,15
TGTGCCAGCAGCTTAGGCCCCGTGGTAGCGGGAGCTGGGAATGAGCAGTTCTTC,CASSLGPVVAGAGNEQFF,TRBV13,-,TRBD2,TRBJ2-1,18
TGTGCCAGCAGCTTAGCGGGCGGGGAGACCCAGTACTTC,CASSLAGGETQYF,TRBV9,-,TRBD2,TRBJ2-5,13
TGCGCCAGCAGGGACGGAAGCTCCTATAATTCACCCCTCCACTTT,CASRDGSSYNSPLHF,TRBV5-1,-,-,TRBJ1-6,15
TGTGCCAGCAGTAACAACAGGGGAATCGTAGGGGGCTACACCTTC,CASSNNRGIVGGYTF,TRBV6-5,-,TRBD1,TRBJ1-2,15
TGTGCCAGCAGCCAACCGGGACAGGGGGCCCACGAGCAGTACTTC,CASSQPGQGAHEQYF,TRBV3-1/TRBV3-2,-,TRBD1,TRBJ2-7,15
TGCGCCAGCAGTGATCCCACCGGCGTTCCAGATACGCAGTATTTT,CASSDPTGVPDTQYF,TRBV10-1,-,-,TRBJ2-3,15
TGTGCCAGCAGCCAAGAAAAAAGAACAGGCGTTACCTACGAGCAGTACTTC,CASSQEKRTGVTYEQYF,TRBV3-1/TRBV3-2,-,-,TRBJ2-7,17
TGCGCCAGCCTCGGGACAGGACCTAGCGGGTGGGTAAGCACAGATACGCAGTATTTT,CASLGTGPSGWVSTDTQYF,TRBV23-1,-,-,TRBJ2-3,19
TGTGCCAGCAGCTTAGTGTCCCTTGGTGAAGCTTTCTTT,CASSLVSLGEAFF,TRBV11-2,-,-,TRBJ1-1,13
TGTGCCAGCAGCCGGACAGGATTGATGTATCCCCAGCATTTT,CASSRTGLMYPQHF,TRBV6-2/TRBV6-3,-,TRBD1,TRBJ1-5,14
TGTGCCAGCAGAGATAATCAGCCCCAGCATTTT,CASRDNQPQHF,TRBV7-4,once,-,TRBJ1-5,11
TGCGCCAGTACAGGGATAGGCTCTGGAAACACCATATATTTT,CASTGIGSGNTIYF,TRBV4-1,-,-,TRBJ1-3,14
TGCGCCAGCAGTCCTCTAGGGATCCCTTACAATGAGCAGTTCTTC,CASSPLGIPYNEQFF,TRBV10-1,-,-,TRBJ2-1,15
TGTGCCAGCTCCCTGGGGGCGCACTATGGCTACACCTTC,CASSLGAHYGYTF,TRBV19,-,-,TRBJ1-2,13